This passage covers 13 T cell receptor beta chains from one sample sequenced in a study of CD4 and CD8 cells across lung adenocarcinoma regions. TCRdb called the PCR reads again in MiXCR, with one record for every CDR3 protein. The repertoire holds 7,500 to 9,000 distinct CDR3 sequences, with approximately 53% as singletons. Sequences were obtained from CD4+ T cells from the center of a lung tumor. The receptors come from a female donor with lung adenocarcinoma. The CD4 and CD8 labels of this study may be unreliable.

V and J are TRBV4-1 and TRBJ2-5; 10 nucleotides line up with TRBD2. CDR3 length: 16 amino acids. The junction had 7 bases not matched to a gene; V was cut back by 1 base and J by 5 bases. Germline loops: CDR1 MGHRA, CDR2 YSYEKL. The CDR3: CASSQGSSGSRETQYF. DNA for the CDR3: TGCGCCAGCAGCCAAGGTTCTAGCGGGAGTAGGGAGACCCAGTACTTC.

The rearrangement links TRBV10-1 to TRBJ2-1; the match to TRBD1 covers 8 bases. The CDR3 extends over 14 amino acids. CDR1 WNHNN and CDR2 SYGVQD come from the germline V gene (reference sequence). V lost 5 bases and J lost 9; bases outside the gene matches: 9. CDR3 protein: CASSLQGGMGEQFF. CDR3 DNA: TGCGCCAGCAGTCTACAGGGGGGCATGGGTGAGCAGTTCTTC.

The J gene is TRBJ2-5, the V gene TRBV27, with TRBD1 identical over 7 bases. The tail of the sequence fits TRBJ2-7 better, so the J call may be wrong. CDR1 and CDR2 from the germline V gene are MNHEY and SMNVEV (reference sequence). This CDR3 comprises 14 residues. The CDR3 bases are TGTGCCAGCAGATTCGGGGCAGGGGGCTACGAGCAGTACTTC. Translation gives CASRFGAGGYEQYF.

For this clonotype: An end of the junction does not agree with germline; a read error may underlie this. V is TRBV27 and J is TRBJ2-4; TRBD2 might be the D (6 bases). CDR3 length: 15 residues. The germline gives CDR1 MNHEY, CDR2 SMNVEV (reference sequence). DNA of the CDR3: TGTGCCACGGCCAACCTGGGCGGGGACCGAGACATCCAGTACTTC. Residues: CATANLGGDRDIQYF.

This chain joins TRBV10-2 and TRBJ1-1; TRBD1 matches 7 bases. CDR1 is WSHSY, CDR2 SAAADI, per germline. Germline trimming cut 3 bases from V and 0 bases from J; bases unmatched to any gene: 7. This CDR3 spans 16 amino acids. This CDR3 reads CASSDPGTDMNTEAFF. CDR3 nucleotide sequence: TGCGCCAGCAGTGACCCCGGGACAGACATGAACACTGAAGCTTTCTTT.

Only a few counts were recorded for this clonotype. CDR3 sequence reads: CASREPSGANVLTF. The CDR3, as DNA: TGTGCCAGCAGGGAGCCGTCTGGGGCCAACGTCCTGACTTTC. This chain links TRBV6-1 with TRBJ2-6; D not resolved. The CDR3 is made up of 14 amino acids. Germline lookup yields CDR1 MNHNS and CDR2 SASEGT. Trimming pared 6 bases from V and 1 base from J, leaving 7 bases between.

In this sample, this clonotype is medium-sized. The chain combines TRBV6-1 with TRBJ2-2; 7 bases are shared with TRBD2. Germline V gives CDR1 MNHNS, CDR2 SASEGT. CDR3 length: 16 amino acids. J was trimmed by 3 bases and V by 2 bases; bases with no gene match: 6. This CDR3 is CASSELGGGYTGELFF. The CDR3 DNA follows: TGTGCCAGCAGTGAACTGGGGGGGGGTTACACCGGGGAGCTGTTTTTT.

Turning to this clonotype: Germline is not matched at one junction end, which may reflect a read error. V gene TRBV6-1 combines with J gene TRBJ2-2, with 9 bases fitting TRBD1. Germline CDR1 is MNHNS and CDR2 is SASEGT. The CDR3 is made up of 15 amino acids. The CDR3 reads CASRPTGGTTEALYF. For the CDR3, the DNA is TGTGCCAGCAGACCGACAGGGGGTACCACCGAGGCGCTGTATTTT.

Notes on this clonotype: The missing conserved phenylalanine or tryptophan at the end of this CDR3 makes a read error likely. It is unclear where the CDR3 begins or ends on the DNA, so no DNA is shown, and the CDR3 is as TCRdb lists it. CDR3 amino acids: CASSQFDFV. The V call is TRBV14, the J call TRBJ2-1. 9 amino acids form the CDR3, both terminal residues included. Per germline, CDR1 SGHDN and CDR2 FVKESK.

With respect to this clonotype: The junction shows a germline mismatch at one end, possibly a read error. The DNA for the CDR3 is TGTGCCAGCAGGGTGACAGGAGCGAAAAACACGCAGTACTTT. Encoded protein: CASRVTGAKNTQYF. The V call is TRBV6-1, the J call TRBJ2-3, with a tentative D call TRBD1 (6 bases). From germline, CDR1 is MNHNS and CDR2 SASEGT. The CDR3 length is 14 residues.

The chain employs TRBV6-1 and TRBJ2-5; D perhaps matches TRBD2 (6 bases). With the DNA end fitting TRBJ2-7 better, the J assignment may be wrong. This CDR3 has 13 amino acids. Germline loops: CDR1 MNHNS, CDR2 SASEGT. The CDR3 loop is CASSRDLGYEQYF. In DNA form, the CDR3 reads TGTGCCAGCAGTCGGGACTTGGGCTACGAGCAGTACTTC.

This chain connects TRBV6-5 to TRBJ1-2; D unresolved. Deletions cut 4 bases from V and 4 bases from J, with 16 bases between. The CDR3 extends over 15 amino acids. Germline values: CDR1 MNHEY, CDR2 SVGAGI. As DNA, the CDR3 is TGTGCCAGCAGTTTTGGCCCCGGATCCTCCTATGGCTACACCTTC. Its protein is CASSFGPGSSYGYTF.

The V and J genes are TRBV10-1 and TRBJ2-3; D unresolved. From germline, CDR1 is WNHNN and CDR2 SYGVQD (reference sequence). The V gene lost 3 bases and the J gene lost 4 bases, with 14 bases spanning the gap. The CDR3 is 15 amino acids. The CDR3 DNA reads TGCGCCAGCAGTGAAGGAGCGTACGCCGCAGATACGCAGTATTTT. Its translation: CASSEGAYAADTQYF.